This T cell receptor (beta chain) was captured in a study of Ad26.COV2.S vaccination and SARS-CoV-2 variants. Overall study: Donor was one of the participants in the Ad26.COV2.S arm of the COV1001 trial.

The CDR3 loop spans 16 amino acids. The ends lost 4 bases at V and 0 bases at J; junction bases unmatched: 9. CDR1 is MNHEY and CDR2 is SVGAGI in the germline V gene. The treatment was: 15 to 20 received Ad26.COV2.S at low or high dose, single or two shots; 5 received placebo; per-sample allocation not given. Each sample was drawn 63 days after the first injection (of vaccine or placebo). Clones were sequenced by immunoSEQ multiplex PCR, and TCRdb holds only the in-frame ones, with some missing. Among around 300,000 clones, approximately 90% were seen once, and the ten largest hold about 4.6%. This TCR was sampled from a person between 18 and 60 years old who received the Ad26.COV2.S COVID-19 vaccine or a placebo. This sample comprised peripheral blood, obtained in a trial of Ad26.COV2.S vaccine versus placebo. The chain joins TRBV6-5 to TRBJ2-7; 7 bases match TRBD1. The CDR3 bases are TGTGCCAGCAGTTCTCACTCGACAGGGTACTCCTACGAGCAGTACTTC. Protein sequence: CASSSHSTGYSYEQYF.